This T cell receptor (beta chain) was profiled in a study of OX40 agonist ivuxolimab in advanced cancers. Study in general: Allowance was made for prior anti-PD-1, anti-PD-L1 or anti-CTLA-4 therapy, and around 41% had some.

The sampling schedule covered blood at baseline, cycle 4 day 1, and cycle 7 day 1. With respect to this clone: Its antigen remains unknown.

Study results and limitations: Clonal expansion in partial responders at 0.1-3.0 mg/kg ranked among the lowest. CD8+ T cells were the subset that, on average, had more expanded clones than CD4+.

The V gene's germline CDR1 is SGHNT and CDR2 YYREEE (reference sequence). V shed 2 bases, J shed 3 bases, and the junction held 1 base outside the gene matches. This CDR3 is built from 14 residues. Measured with immunoSEQ multiplex PCR; TCRdb has only the in-frame clones, and not every one. The sample holds around 67,000 clones; 70% to 90% are singletons and the top ten take about 1.3%. This receptor was taken from an adult with an advanced solid tumor such as melanoma, head and neck, liver or kidney cancer. The chain carries TRBV5-4 and TRBJ2-1; 8 bases map to TRBD1. Sequenced material: CD4+ or CD8+ T cells sorted from blood, taken in a trial of the OX40 agonist ivuxolimab. The CDR3 DNA follows: TGTGCCAGCAGCTTACAGGGGGTCTACAATGAGCAGTTCTTC. It specifies CASSLQGVYNEQFF.